Shown below are 28 T cell receptor beta chains from a single sample sequenced in a study of T cell repertoires in cytomegalovirus infection. TCRdb independently ran MiXCR on the reads; one entry per CDR3 protein. This table has about 300,000 distinct CDR3 sequences, about 9.1% appearing once. The sample consisted of PBMCs. All receptors come from a human donor in good health (CMV status not recorded). Some clones in this sample may be carry-over from other donors' samples.

This clonotype showed up many times. This chain links TRBV6-6 with TRBJ2-1; D gene unclear. V lost 2 bases and J lost 6, with 8 bases in between. The CDR3 consists of 13 residues. Per the germline V gene, CDR1 is MNHNY and CDR2 is SVGAGI (reference sequence). CDR3 sequence: CASSYVPANEQFF. CDR3 DNA sequence: TGTGCCAGCAGTTACGTCCCGGCCAATGAGCAGTTCTTC.

This clonotype was detected only a few times. The chain is built from TRBV27 and TRBJ1-1; D possibly corresponds to TRBD1 (6 bases). V lost 7 bases, J lost 4 bases, and 19 bases lay in between. The V gene's germline CDR1 is MNHEY and CDR2 SMNVEV (reference sequence). The CDR3 runs to 15 residues. The CDR3 sequence: CASTPRGTGLTEAFF. CDR3 sequence (DNA): TGTGCCAGCACCCCCAGGGGAACGGGGCTCACTGAAGCTTTCTTT.

This clonotype was observed at least ten times. V usage is TRBV12-3 or TRBV12-4 and J usage is TRBJ1-1, with TRBD1 as a possible D gene (6 bases). The CDR3 has 13 residues. V was trimmed by 6 bases and J by 3 bases, leaving 11 bases between them. The CDR3 DNA sequence: TGTGCCAGCAGGATCAGGGGATACACTGAAGCTTTCTTT. Its translation: CASRIRGYTEAFF.

The chain carries TRBV28 and TRBJ2-7, with 13 bases that match TRBD2. Germline lookup yields CDR1 MDHEN and CDR2 SYDVKM. V lost 4 bases to trimming and J lost 0 bases; unmatched junction nucleotides: 6. This CDR3 region has 17 residues. CDR3 nucleotide sequence: TGTGCCAGCAGTTCCGGGACTAGCGGGGTGAGCTCCTACGAGCAGTACGTC. Amino acids: CASSSGTSGVSSYEQYV.

The chain combines TRBV10-3 with TRBJ2-3, with 11 bases aligning to TRBD2. Germline assignment: CDR1 ENHRY and CDR2 SYGVKD. The CDR3 is made up of 16 amino acids. Trimming at V came to 7 bases and at J to 6 bases, leaving 12 bases not matched to a gene. The CDR3 bases are TGTGCCATCACCCCCGGTAGCGGGGGGGCATCTGATACGCAGTATTTT. Its translation is CAITPGSGGASDTQYF.

This clonotype has a handful of counts. The V gene is TRBV28, the J gene TRBJ1-4; the D is unclear. Germline CDR1 is MDHEN and CDR2 is SYDVKM. CDR3 length: 10 amino acids. Trimming took off 6 bases at V and 8 bases at J, with 4 bases between the two ends. The CDR3: CASRQEKLFF. CDR3 DNA: TGTGCCAGCAGACAAGAAAAACTGTTTTTT.

This clonotype was counted ten times or more. The rearrangement links TRBV3-1 to TRBJ2-1; D perhaps matches TRBD2 (5 bases). V was trimmed by 4 bases and J by 8 bases, leaving 18 bases between them. Germline-derived CDR1 and CDR2 are LGHDT and YNNKEL (reference sequence). This CDR3 is 15 amino acids long. CDR3 sequence reads: CASSPGSSRVDEQFF. The CDR3 DNA is TGTGCCAGCAGCCCGGGAAGTAGCCGGGTCGATGAGCAGTTCTTC.

The rearrangement joins TRBV12-3 or TRBV12-4 to TRBJ1-2, with 7 bases identical to TRBD1. The CDR3 is 14 residues long. Unmatched junction bases numbered 9, after V lost 7 bases and J lost 4 bases. CDR3 coding DNA: TGTGCCAGCACTCTAGGGGGCTGGGGCTATGGCTACACCTTC. This sequence encodes CASTLGGWGYGYTF.

This clonotype was seen at least ten times. This rearrangement joins TRBV20-1 to TRBJ1-1, with D maybe TRBD1 (5 bases). This CDR3 spans 14 amino acids. Germline lookup yields CDR1 DFQATT and CDR2 SNEGSKA (reference sequence). Trimming shortened V by 1 base and J by 1 base, and 10 bases separated the two germline ends. The CDR3 region has the DNA TGCAGTGCTAGAGGCGGGACTGGGAACACTGAAGCTTTCTTT. It yields the protein CSARGGTGNTEAFF.

At least ten counts were recorded for this clonotype. The chain has TRBV29-1 and TRBJ2-5; possibly TRBD1 or TRBD2 for D (5 bases each). In germline, CDR1 is SQVTM, CDR2 ANQGSEA. The CDR3 totals 13 residues. The germline V and J ends were trimmed by 4 bases and 2 bases, with 11 bases remaining between them. The CDR3 DNA reads TGCAGCGTTGCCGGGGCCCTACAAGAGACCCAGTACTTC. Its translation is CSVAGALQETQYF.

This clonotype was recorded at least ten times. This chain uses TRBV4-3 with TRBJ1-6, with 9 bases identical to TRBD1. The J segment lost 9 bases and the V segment lost 4 bases, leaving 7 bases of the junction unmatched. This CDR3 has 15 residues. Per the germline V gene, CDR1 is LGHNA and CDR2 is YSLEER. CDR3 nucleotides: TGCGCCAGCAGCCCCGGACAGGGGTATGTTTCACCCCTCCACTTT. Amino acids: CASSPGQGYVSPLHF.

This clonotype appeared a few times. The chain carries TRBV29-1 and TRBJ1-1; D is uncertain. The V gene lost 6 bases and the J gene lost 3 bases, with 17 bases spanning the gap. The germline gives CDR1 SQVTM, CDR2 ANQGSEA. The CDR3 loop spans 14 amino acids. The CDR3 DNA is TGCAGCGTAAGGCGCATACTGGGAGACACTGAAGCTTTCTTT. Protein sequence: CSVRRILGDTEAFF. The whole variable domain, filled in from reference TRBV29-1 and TRBJ1-1, reads SAVISQKPSRDICQRGTSLTIQCQVDSQVTMMFWYRQQPGQSLTLIATANQGSEATYESGFVIDKFPISRPNLTFSTLTVSNMSPEDSSIYLCSVRRILGDTEAFFGQGTRLTVV.

The chain combines TRBV3-1 with TRBJ2-3, with TRBD1 identical over 7 bases. V lost 2 bases and J lost 1; bases outside the gene matches: 6. Germline CDR1 and CDR2: LGHDT and YNNKEL (reference sequence). The CDR3 totals 16 residues. CDR3 amino acids: CASSQNSGQRTDTQYF. CDR3 in DNA: TGTGCCAGCAGCCAAAATTCGGGACAGCGCACAGATACGCAGTATTTT.

This clonotype was seen a handful of times. J is TRBJ2-3 and V is TRBV20-1; 9 bases agree with TRBD1. The CDR3 is 20 residues long. V shed 1 base, J shed 4 bases, and the junction held 21 bases outside the gene matches. CDR1 DFQATT and CDR2 SNEGSKA come from the germline V gene (reference sequence). CDR3 nucleotide sequence: TGCAGTGCTAGAGCCCTCTTAGGGGAGGGAACGGACAGGGGCGCAGATACGCAGTATTTT. This encodes CSARALLGEGTDRGADTQYF.

The chain has TRBV12-5 and TRBJ2-1, with D perhaps TRBD2 (7 bases). This CDR3 region has 15 residues. Looked up from germline, CDR1 is LGHNT and CDR2 is FRNRAP. The V and J ends lost 9 bases and 6 bases respectively, with 21 bases between them. The CDR3 here is CASRYGGHLRNEQFF. Here the CDR3 DNA reads TGTGCTAGCCGGTACGGGGGGCATCTTCGCAATGAGCAGTTCTTC.

Ten or more counts support this clonotype. This chain links TRBV29-1 with TRBJ1-5; TRBD1 might be the D (5 bases). The germline CDR1 and CDR2 sequences are SQVTM and ANQGSEA. CDR3 size: 13 residues. Trimming took off 5 bases at V and 0 bases at J, with 8 bases between the two ends. CDR3: CSVRRGSNQPQHF. DNA of the CDR3: TGCAGCGTTAGAAGGGGTAGCAATCAGCCCCAGCATTTT.

The V call is TRBV2, the J call TRBJ2-7; D tentatively fits TRBD1 or TRBD2 (5 bases each). Trimming stripped 4 bases from V and 2 bases from J, with 6 bases between. The CDR3 has 12 amino acids. Per germline, CDR1 SNHLY and CDR2 FYNNEI. Written as DNA, the CDR3 is TGTGCCAGCAGTGGGGGGACCTACGAGCAGTACGTC. It codes for CASSGGTYEQYV.

This chain connects TRBV7-9 to TRBJ1-1; D is unresolved. CDR3 length: 10 amino acids. The germline gives CDR1 SEHNR, CDR2 FQNEAQ (reference sequence). V lost 8 bases to trimming and J lost 6 bases, with 7 bases between them. CDR3 DNA sequence: TGTGCCAGCGTCGGGCCTGAAGCTTTCTTT. This translates into CASVGPEAFF.

The table lists this clonotype with many counts. The J gene is TRBJ1-1, the V gene TRBV7-6; D gene uncertain. The CDR3 length is 16 residues. The V end was cut by 2 bases, the J end by 0 bases, with 13 bases between. In germline, CDR1 is SGHVS, CDR2 FNYEAQ. CDR3 residues: CASSLFLGGMNTEAFF. The DNA of the CDR3 is TGTGCCAGCAGCTTATTTCTGGGTGGCATGAACACTGAAGCTTTCTTT.

This chain uses TRBV29-1 with TRBJ2-3; D uncertain. The V gene lost 7 bases and the J gene lost 3 bases, with 11 bases spanning the gap. This CDR3 spans 12 amino acids. Germline V gene data show CDR1 as SQVTM and CDR2 as ANQGSEA. The CDR3 nucleotides are TGCAGCGCGGGCCCGAGGACAGATACGCAGTATTTT. Protein product: CSAGPRTDTQYF.

This clonotype came up a few times. V gene TRBV7-9 combines with J gene TRBJ2-1, with 14 bases matching TRBD2. CDR3 length: 15 residues. Germline CDR1 reads SEHNR; CDR2 reads FQNEAQ (reference sequence). After removal of 1 base from V and 9 bases from J, the junction contained 2 bases not matched to a gene. The CDR3 DNA sequence: TGTGCCAGCAGCTTAGAGGGACTAGCGGGGGCTGAGCAGTTCTTC. Its protein product is CASSLEGLAGAEQFF.

The table lists this clonotype with a count of one. The genes are TRBV5-1 and TRBJ1-4, with D tentatively TRBD1 (5 bases). The CDR3 is 15 residues long. Germline CDR1 SGHRS, CDR2 YFSETQ. Trimming took off 3 bases at V and 8 bases at J, with 17 bases between the two ends. CDR3 bases: TGCGCCAGCAGCTCCGTTTTTGGGGGGAACGAAAAACTGTTTTTT. Protein sequence: CASSSVFGGNEKLFF.

This clonotype was seen ten or more times. The V and J genes are TRBV11-2 and TRBJ2-1, with a possible D match to TRBD2 (5 bases). The CDR3 loop spans 14 amino acids. The V gene's germline CDR1 is SGHAT and CDR2 FQNNGV. The V end was cut by 6 bases, the J end by 10 bases, with 19 bases between. The CDR3 DNA reads as TGTGCCAGCAGGTCCCCCGGGCGGGTGGCAGAGCAGTTCTTC. Translation: CASRSPGRVAEQFF.

This clonotype was seen ten or more times. V usage is TRBV6-5 and J usage is TRBJ1-5, with a possible D match to TRBD1 (6 bases). The germline V gene has CDR1 MNHEY and CDR2 SVGAGI. This CDR3 is 13 amino acids long. Trimming removed 6 bases at V and 6 bases at J, with 12 bases between. The CDR3 loop reads CASSGDKSQPQHF. In nucleotides, the CDR3 is TGTGCCAGCAGCGGGGACAAGAGTCAGCCCCAGCATTTT.

This clonotype appeared many times. The gene calls are TRBV6-5 and TRBJ1-2, with 8 bases that match TRBD1. Germline lookup yields CDR1 MNHEY and CDR2 SVGAGI. J was trimmed by 0 bases and V by 2 bases; bases with no gene match: 5. The CDR3 runs 16 residues. CDR3 residues: CASSYRDRGANYGYTF. The CDR3 nucleotides are TGTGCCAGCAGTTACCGTGACAGGGGAGCTAACTATGGCTACACCTTC.

This clonotype showed up many times. The chain uses TRBV19 and TRBJ2-2, with TRBD1 as a possible D gene (6 bases). Per the germline V gene, CDR1 is LNHDA and CDR2 is SQIVND (reference sequence). The CDR3 loop spans 16 amino acids. V was clipped by 7 bases and J by 8 bases, with 23 bases between them. CDR3 sequence (DNA): TGTGCCAGTACCAACCCCGGGGCAGGGGTCCAGGGGGAGCTGTTTTTT. Translation gives CASTNPGAGVQGELFF.

Many counts were recorded for this clonotype. J is TRBJ2-5 and V is TRBV7-3; D unresolved. Looked up from germline, CDR1 is SGHTA and CDR2 is FQGTGA. There are 13 residues in the CDR3. Trimming removed 2 bases from V and 1 base from J, with 5 bases in between. The DNA for the CDR3 is TGTGCCAGCAGCTTACACATCCAAGAGACCCAGTACTTC. The encoded protein is CASSLHIQETQYF.

This chain joins TRBV5-1 and TRBJ1-2; D not certain. The CDR3 sequence is 15 residues long. From germline, CDR1 is SGHRS and CDR2 YFSETQ. V was trimmed by 5 bases and J by 4 bases, leaving 18 bases between them. CDR3 in amino acids: CASRDGSLDLYGYTF. The CDR3 region has the DNA TGCGCCAGCAGGGACGGGTCCCTTGACCTCTATGGCTACACCTTC.